This record concerns one TCR beta chain sequence. The data stem from a study of blood T cell repertoires in COVID-19. Study summary: The analysed material was cDNA or gDNA that came from T cells, B-cell-depleted T cells, or PBMCs.

V was clipped by 4 bases and J by 0 bases, with 12 bases between them. The CDR3 runs to 15 residues. CDR1 is MGHRA, CDR2 YSYEKL, per germline. Authors' data handling: Counts of nucleated cells, estimated from reference gene primer amplification, were obtained. The method was immunoSEQ multiplex PCR; TCRdb's version includes in-frame clones alone and lacks a portion of them. From that table come the V and J calls and clone size; the DNA was used to work out D and trimming. The sample lists around 140,000 clones, around 89% seen once, with roughly 2.2% in the top ten. The chain recombines TRBV4-1 with TRBJ1-1; no firm D call. This TCR came from a man between 65 and 79 years old with active COVID-19. Sequencing was performed on peripheral blood. The DNA of the CDR3 is TGCGCCAGCAGCCTATTACAGAACCTGAACACTGAAGCTTTCTTT. Translating it yields CASSLLQNLNTEAFF.